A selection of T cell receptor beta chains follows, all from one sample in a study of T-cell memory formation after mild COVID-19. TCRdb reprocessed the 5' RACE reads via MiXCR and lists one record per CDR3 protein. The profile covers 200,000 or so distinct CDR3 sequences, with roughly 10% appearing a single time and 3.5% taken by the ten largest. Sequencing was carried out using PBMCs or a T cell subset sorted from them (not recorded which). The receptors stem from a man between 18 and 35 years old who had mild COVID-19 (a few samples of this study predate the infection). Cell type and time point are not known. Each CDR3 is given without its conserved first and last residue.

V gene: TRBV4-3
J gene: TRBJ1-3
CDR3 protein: ASSGQGSGNTIY

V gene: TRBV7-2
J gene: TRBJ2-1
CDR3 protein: ASSPSAGASYNEQF

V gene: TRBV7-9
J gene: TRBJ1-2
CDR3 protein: ASSPSRGSYGYT

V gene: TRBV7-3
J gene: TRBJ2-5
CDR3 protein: ASSRIAGGGTQY

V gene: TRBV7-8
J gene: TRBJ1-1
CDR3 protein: ASSFSRQVLDRTEAF

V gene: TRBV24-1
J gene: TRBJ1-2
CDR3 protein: ATSTGWNYGYT

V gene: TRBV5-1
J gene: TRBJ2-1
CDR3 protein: ASSWDSSYNEQF

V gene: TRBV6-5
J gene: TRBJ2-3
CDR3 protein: ASSYSAGGPGDTQY

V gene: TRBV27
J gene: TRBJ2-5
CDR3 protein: ASMTGGETQY

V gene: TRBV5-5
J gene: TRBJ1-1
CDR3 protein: ASSLGRSSTEAF

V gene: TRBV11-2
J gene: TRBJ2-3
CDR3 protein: ASSSYTQY

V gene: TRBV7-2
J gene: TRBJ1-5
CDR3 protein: ASSLVLRNQPQH

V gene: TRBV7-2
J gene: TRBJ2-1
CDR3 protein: ASSSTGTVNEQF

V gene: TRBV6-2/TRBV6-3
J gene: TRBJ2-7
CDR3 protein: ASSYPGFYEQY

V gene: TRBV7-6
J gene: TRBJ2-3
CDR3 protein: ASSLDTSGAADTQY

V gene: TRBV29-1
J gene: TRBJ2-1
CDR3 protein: SVANRGAYNEQF

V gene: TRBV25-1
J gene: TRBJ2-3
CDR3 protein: ASSDDRGRSDTQY

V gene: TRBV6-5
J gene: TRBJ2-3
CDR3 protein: ASSYLAVTSTDTQY

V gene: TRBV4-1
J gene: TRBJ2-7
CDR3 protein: ASSQVFIRSGGSYEQY

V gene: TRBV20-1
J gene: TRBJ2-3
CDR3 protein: SARGTKVTDTQY

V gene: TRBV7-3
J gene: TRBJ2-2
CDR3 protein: ASSAMGTGELF

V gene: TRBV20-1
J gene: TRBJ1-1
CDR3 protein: SLAQGAQSTEAF

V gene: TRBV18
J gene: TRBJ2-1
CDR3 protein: ASSPTIAGDNEQF

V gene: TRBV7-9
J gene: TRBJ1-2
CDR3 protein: ASSLGTGGPYGYT

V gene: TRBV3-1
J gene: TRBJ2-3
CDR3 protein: ASCTGSTDTQY

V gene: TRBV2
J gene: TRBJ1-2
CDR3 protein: ASSEVRREAGYT

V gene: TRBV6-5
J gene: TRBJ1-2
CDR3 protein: ASSMVLDGYGYT

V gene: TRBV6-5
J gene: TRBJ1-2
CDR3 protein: ASTRTGTNYGYT

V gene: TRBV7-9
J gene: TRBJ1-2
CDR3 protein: ASRYSSTALT

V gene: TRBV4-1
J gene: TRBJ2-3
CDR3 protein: ASSRPLGTRLSDTQY

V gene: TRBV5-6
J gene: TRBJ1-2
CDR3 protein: ASSPSEAYGYT

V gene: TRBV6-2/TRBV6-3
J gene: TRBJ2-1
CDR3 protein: ASKLSGTYNEQF

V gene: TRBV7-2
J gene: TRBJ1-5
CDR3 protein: ASSPGSNQPQH

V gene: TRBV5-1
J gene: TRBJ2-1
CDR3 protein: ASSFEYEQF

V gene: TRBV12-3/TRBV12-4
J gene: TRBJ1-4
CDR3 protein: ASTPRPLGTNEKLF

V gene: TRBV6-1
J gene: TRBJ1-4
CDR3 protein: ASIWGQPNEKLF

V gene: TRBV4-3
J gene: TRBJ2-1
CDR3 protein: ASSRLAAQYYNEQF

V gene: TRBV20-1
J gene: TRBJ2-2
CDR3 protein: SARVTGANTGELF

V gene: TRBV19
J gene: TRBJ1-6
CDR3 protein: ASSSRTGGSNSPLH

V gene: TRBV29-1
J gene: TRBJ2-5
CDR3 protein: SVDPWGGGSNQETQY

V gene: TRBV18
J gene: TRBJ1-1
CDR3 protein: ASSPQGEGRMNTEAF

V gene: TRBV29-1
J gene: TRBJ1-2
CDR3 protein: SVVMDDYGGYT

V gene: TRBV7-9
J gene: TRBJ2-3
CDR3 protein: ASSYPGLADTDTQY

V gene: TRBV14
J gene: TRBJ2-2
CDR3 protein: ASSENHLTLF

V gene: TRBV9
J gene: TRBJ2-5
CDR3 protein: ASGRGALQETQY

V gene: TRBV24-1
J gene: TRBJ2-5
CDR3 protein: ATSDSFHETQY

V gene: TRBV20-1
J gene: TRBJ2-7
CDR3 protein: SARRPRGGFGSYEQY

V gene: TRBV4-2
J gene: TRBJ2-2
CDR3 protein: ASSQAQGGELF

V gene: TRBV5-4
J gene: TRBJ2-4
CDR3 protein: ASSLRPGRQGAKNIQY

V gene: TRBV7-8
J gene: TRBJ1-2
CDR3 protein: ASSSTGAGGYT

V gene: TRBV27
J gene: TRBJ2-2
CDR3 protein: ASSLSLGAGELF

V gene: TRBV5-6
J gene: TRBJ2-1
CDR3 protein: ASSGLRGVIHEQF

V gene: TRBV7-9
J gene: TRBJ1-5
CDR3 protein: ASSLSSGLQPQH

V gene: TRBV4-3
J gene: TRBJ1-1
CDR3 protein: ASSLLGPGPPNTEAF

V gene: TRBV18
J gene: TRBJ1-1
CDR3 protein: ASSPTDERNTEAF

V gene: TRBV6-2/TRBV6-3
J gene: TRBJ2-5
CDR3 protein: ASSYPPRQETQY

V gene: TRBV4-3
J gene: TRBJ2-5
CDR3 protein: ASSQEVSGEETQY